The sequence of this T cell receptor (beta chain) was determined in a study of cytomegalovirus exposure and HLA in healthy donors (dated by TCRdb to the late 2010s). At the level of the whole study: According to a later analysis, one platform produced both the 110 or so validation repertoires and the 620 or so repertoires of the first cohort. The study aimed to test whether signatures of past pathogen exposure could be identified by cataloging public T cell receptors. To predict cytomegalovirus infection status, the study brought together high-throughput TCR immunosequencing, statistical association of individual TCRs with disease status, and machine learning. A separate validation cohort of about 110 different subjects was used in addition to the approximately 700-subject first cohort.

The donors were included in the validation cohort of some 120 subjects, a group kept apart from the approximately 650-subject first cohort. Broader findings and caveats from the paper: Three of the identified cytomegalovirus-associated TCR beta chains were confirmed in vitro to be specific for cytomegalovirus antigens. A later analysis found that TCRs clustered in the first cohort also tended to co-occur in the 120 or so validation repertoires, with 90% to 95% of cluster scores above 0. A later analysis had no HLA typing for the validation cohort, so co-occurrence there was scored across all 120 or so repertoires. While some public TCRs were present in many individuals, most TCR sequences turned up only very rarely across donors. Cytomegalovirus status was reported to be diagnosed by the classifier with high specificity and sensitivity in both the original and validation cohorts. It was suggested by the authors that the approach could potentially be generalized to other disease states and immunological phenotypes. In the study, about 150 TCR beta chains were listed as associated with cytomegalovirus.

This clone occurred a few times. Its antigen target is currently unknown. No much larger clone exists at a distance of one base, and base qualities are not known. The library came from the immunoSEQ multiplex PCR assay. In the authors' own workflow: To diagnose cytomegalovirus status from the catalog of TCR beta chain sequences, a statistical classification framework was built. TCRdb limited this immuneACCESS table to in-frame rearrangements with V and J called. A share of clones is missing; checked studies link under half to unresolved V genes, and the rest is unexplained. The DNA gave D and trimming, while V, J and clone size come from that table. This sample lists around 130,000 clones; roughly 84% were detected once. Of the sample, 2% to 2.5% falls within the top ten clones. The source of this sequence is a woman aged 30 to 39 in good health and CMV-seronegative. The sequencing sample was made of PBMCs.

At the DNA level, the sequence is TGTGCCAGCAGCCCCTCAAGGCGGGGGGGCATCACCGGGGAGCTGTTTTTT. This yields the protein CASSPSRRGGITGELFF. The chain is assembled from TRBV7-2 and TRBJ2-2; 9 bases in the junction line up with TRBD2. From its cysteine to its phenylalanine, the CDR3 spans 17 amino acids. The retained sequence is limited to the CDR3, 51 bases, with the frame set at the first base. According to the germline V gene, CDR1 reads SGHTA and CDR2 reads FQGNSA. Compared with germline, V lacks 5 bases and J lacks 4 bases; bases without a gene match: 11.